These T cell receptor beta chains were read from a single sample in a study of regulatory T cells in long-lasting Graves disease. Each CDR3 protein is one row after TCRdb ran MiXCR on the multiplex PCR reads. The table has 400,000 to 550,000 distinct CDR3 sequences, roughly 17% seen once. The same sample was also studied in work on T cells in Graves' hyperthyroidism and ophthalmopathy.

The starting material was peripheral blood mononuclear cells (PBMCs), obtained at new diagnosis, from a patient treated with antithyroid drugs. All receptors derive from a young woman with Graves disease. Each CDR3 is given with its conserved first and last residue. The D gene is left open where the match is weak. The size of a clone is reported for some rows only, either as once, few or many, or as a class for expanded clones.

j_call d_call clone_size v_call cdr3_aa
TRBJ2-3 TRBD2 many TRBV10-1 CASSPETSGNADTQYF
TRBJ2-3 . . TRBV28 CASSYTGTDSTDTQYF
TRBJ2-3 . many TRBV11-1 CASSITGTDTQYF
TRBJ2-1 . many TRBV27 CASSLRYGTYNEQFF
TRBJ1-5 . many TRBV7-3 CASTQKGRSNQPQHF
TRBJ2-1 . many TRBV28 CASSSVWRRGNEQFF
TRBJ2-7 TRBD2 many TRBV6-1 CASRPSGSLAEQYF
TRBJ1-4 . few TRBV9 CASSSPSLGEKLFF
TRBJ2-2 TRBD2 few TRBV29-1 CSVTPLAGGIGELFF
TRBJ1-1 TRBD1 many TRBV20-1 CSATRQGEETEAFF
TRBJ2-7 TRBD1 many TRBV9 CASSVGPGQGYEQYF
TRBJ2-1 . . TRBV19 CASSIARRGHNEQFF
TRBJ2-7 TRBD1 many TRBV20-1 CSAPSLGQGPHEQYF
TRBJ1-5 . . TRBV19 CASSHEVDGKITFYSNQPQHF
TRBJ2-7 TRBD2 many TRBV28 CASTPRFVLADSGEQYF
TRBJ1-5 . . TRBV4-2 CASRQAQGQPQHF
TRBJ2-5 . . TRBV7-2 CASSLRVAPYYLKMETQYF
TRBJ2-2 . many TRBV9 CASSPPLLRSVPRGELFF
TRBJ1-2 . few TRBV7-6 CVSSPGTNGYTF
TRBJ2-4 TRBD2 few TRBV18 CTSSPPGLAGEFQYF
TRBJ1-6 . many TRBV29-1 CSVEVAENSPLHF
TRBJ2-2 . few TRBV20-1 CSAWTTNTGELFF
TRBJ2-7 . . TRBV10-3 CATALGTYEQYF
TRBJ1-5 . many TRBV7-2 CASSPRGRGDNQPQHF
TRBJ2-1 TRBD2 many TRBV5-1 CASSLARGRASGSYNEQFF
TRBJ1-5 . many TRBV7-9 CASSLMDNQPQHF
TRBJ1-1 TRBD1 many TRBV18 CASSPTPDRDTEAFF
TRBJ1-4 . few TRBV28 CASSAIATNEKLFF
TRBJ2-3 TRBD1 many TRBV5-5 CASSLTGGRATRELDTQYF
TRBJ2-1 TRBD2 many TRBV27 CASSLGLEYNEQFF
TRBJ1-1 TRBD1 . TRBV7-9 CASSDRQGGTEAFF
TRBJ2-6 . few TRBV6-2/TRBV6-3 CASSGLHRSGANVLTF
TRBJ2-5 TRBD1 many TRBV6-1 CATQWGQGGETQYF
TRBJ1-4 . many TRBV7-8 CASSLVGATNEKLFF
TRBJ2-3 TRBD2 many TRBV7-3 CASSLGVAGEGDTQYF
TRBJ2-1 . . TRBV7-9 CASSLPARSGFYNEQFF
TRBJ2-7 . many TRBV30 CAWSYVQGLSYEQYF
TRBJ2-3 TRBD2 many TRBV6-5 CASSYLGLAGGHTDTQYF
TRBJ2-1 . many TRBV6-1 CASGTSSRSYNEQFF
TRBJ2-7 . . TRBV10-3 CAISAGLGTYEQYF